The 18 T cell receptor beta chains listed next were all sequenced from one sample in a study of shared clonotypes between healthy human individuals. This table comes from immunoSEQ multiplex PCR, and its TCRdb copy is limited to in-frame clones, with some not included. This table holds about 640,000 clones, roughly 78% found once. Material for sequencing was memory CD4+ T cells sorted from blood. Regarding subset: CD45RA-negative fraction. These receptors were taken from a woman aged 30 to 39 in good health.

The rearrangement joins TRBV7-9 to TRBJ2-1; unclear D gene. Trimming left V 1 base short and J 3 bases short, with 13 bases between. CDR1 SEHNR and CDR2 FQNEAQ come from the germline V gene (reference sequence). CDR3 size: 16 residues. The CDR3 reads CASSLGLGTDYNEQFF. In nucleotides, the CDR3 is TGTGCCAGCAGCTTAGGGCTAGGTACCGACTACAATGAGCAGTTCTTC.

This clone appeared once. V gene TRBV4-2 combines with J gene TRBJ2-2, with 8 positions matching TRBD1. Looked up from germline, CDR1 is LGHNA and CDR2 is YNFKEQ. This CDR3 region has 16 residues. Trimming removed 3 bases from V and 9 bases from J; junction bases left unmatched: 12. This chain's CDR3 is CASSHGQGRTLRELFF. DNA of the CDR3: TGTGCCAGCAGCCACGGACAGGGACGTACCCTCCGGGAGCTGTTTTTT.

DNA for the CDR3: TGTGCCAGCAGCAGGGGGGACAGGGCCCTGTCTGGCTACACCTTC. Protein: CASSRGDRALSGYTF. The chain links TRBV13 to TRBJ1-2, with TRBD1 matching over 9 bases. The V gene's germline CDR1 is PRHDT and CDR2 FYEKMQ (reference sequence). J was trimmed by 7 bases and V by 5 bases; bases with no gene match: 11. The CDR3 spans 15 residues.

The chain carries TRBV30 and TRBJ2-1, with TRBD2 matching 11 bases. Trimming cost V 0 bases and J 16 bases; bases outside gene matches: 14. Per germline, CDR1 GTSNPN and CDR2 SVGIG (reference sequence). CDR3 size: 15 residues. CDR3 bases: TGTGCCTGGAGTGTATCAGTACTGGGTCTAGCGGGAGGATTCTTC. Protein sequence: CAWSVSVLGLAGGFF.

V gene TRBV5-1 combines with J gene TRBJ2-1, with 8 nucleotides matching TRBD2. The CDR3 runs 15 residues. J lost 8 bases, V lost 4 bases, and 11 bases had no gene match. Germline CDR1 is SGHRS and CDR2 is YFSETQ. The CDR3 protein is CASSRGLGLFYEQFF. In nucleotides, the CDR3 is TGCGCCAGCAGCAGGGGACTAGGTTTGTTCTATGAGCAGTTCTTC.

In its sample, this clone was seen a few times. This CDR3 reads CASSGEGQGQQPQHF. In DNA, the CDR3 is TGTGCCAGCAGCGGGGAGGGGCAGGGGCAACAGCCCCAGCATTTT. The chain combines TRBV2 with TRBJ1-5, with D possibly matching TRBD1 (6 bases). The CDR3 runs to 15 residues. The V and J ends lost 6 bases and 7 bases respectively, with 19 bases between them. Germline lookup yields CDR1 SNHLY and CDR2 FYNNEI.

The V and J genes are TRBV27 and TRBJ2-7, with 8 bases that match TRBD2. After removal of 8 bases from V and 5 bases from J, the junction contained 14 bases not matched to a gene. CDR1 MNHEY and CDR2 SMNVEV come from the germline V gene (reference sequence). CDR3 length equals 15 residues. This CDR3 is CASRGAGAIINEQYF. CDR3 nucleotide sequence: TGTGCCAGCCGTGGAGCGGGAGCTATTATAAACGAGCAGTACTTC.

This clone was detected a few times. The CDR3 region is CASSLAQWRTGGDEAFF. CDR3 bases: TGTGCCAGCAGCTTAGCCCAATGGAGGACAGGGGGCGATGAAGCTTTCTTT. This chain connects TRBV11-2 to TRBJ1-1; TRBD1 agrees at 11 bases. Per the germline V gene, CDR1 is SGHAT and CDR2 is FQNNGV. The CDR3 has 17 residues. The junction had 11 bases not matched to a gene; V was cut back by 1 base and J by 7 bases.

This rearrangement joins TRBV7-9 to TRBJ1-1, with D unresolved. The germline V and J ends were trimmed by 5 bases and 2 bases, with 9 bases remaining between them. Germline V gene sequence: CDR1 SEHNR, CDR2 FQNEAQ (reference sequence). The CDR3 spans 13 residues. Written as DNA, the CDR3 is TGTGCCAGCAGCCAAGACTTTAACACTGAAGCTTTCTTT. Protein product: CASSQDFNTEAFF. The whole variable domain, filled in from reference TRBV7-9 and TRBJ1-1, reads DTGVSQNPRHKITKRGQNVTFRCDPISEHNRLYWYRQTLGQGPEFLTYFQNEAQLEKSRLLSDRFSAERPKGSFSTLEIQRTEQGDSAMYLCASSQDFNTEAFFGQGTRLTVV.

This clone was seen only a few times. The genes are TRBV7-8 and TRBJ2-2, with a weak D call TRBD1 (5 bases). The germline V gene encodes CDR1 SGHVS and CDR2 FQNEAQ. The CDR3 loop spans 19 amino acids. Trimming pared 6 bases from V and 0 bases from J, leaving 23 bases between. The CDR3 coding sequence is TGTGCCAGCAGACTTCGGTTGGCTGATCGGACACCGAACACCGGGGAGCTGTTTTTT. This encodes CASRLRLADRTPNTGELFF.

The V call is TRBV9, the J call TRBJ2-5; 8 bases are shared with TRBD1. The length of the CDR3 is 14 residues. CDR1 and CDR2 (germline): SGDLS, YYNGEE. After removal of 0 bases from V and 5 bases from J, the junction contained 3 bases not matched to a gene. CDR3 residues: CASSVAAGGETQYF. CDR3 nucleotides: TGTGCCAGCAGCGTAGCGGCAGGGGGCGAGACCCAGTACTTC.

The chain combines TRBV6-1 with TRBJ1-5; 8 nucleotides agree with TRBD1. The CDR3 loop spans 15 amino acids. CDR1 MNHNS and CDR2 SASEGT come from the germline V gene. J lost 6 bases, V lost 1 base, and 5 bases had no gene match. The DNA of the CDR3 is TGTGCCAGCAGTGAAGGCCAGGGGGCGCGTCAGCCCCAGCATTTT. Protein product: CASSEGQGARQPQHF.

Ten or more counts support this clone. V usage is TRBV21-1 and J usage is TRBJ1-3; the table's TRBD1 call for D was not verified on the DNA. TRBV21-1 represents a pseudogene. This CDR3 is 16 amino acids long. In DNA form, the CDR3 reads TGTGCCAGCAGTATTCGGACAGGAACCTCTGGAAACACCATATATTTT. It codes for CASSIRTGTSGNTIYF.

The gene calls are TRBV2 and TRBJ2-2; 8 nucleotides agree with TRBD2. After removal of 3 bases from V and 6 bases from J, the junction contained 3 bases not matched to a gene. The CDR3 length is 14 residues. Germline loops: CDR1 SNHLY, CDR2 FYNNEI. The CDR3 loop reads CASSDSGKAGELFF. CDR3 DNA: TGTGCCAGCAGTGATAGCGGGAAAGCCGGGGAGCTGTTTTTT.

This clone showed up just once. V gene TRBV7-6 combines with J gene TRBJ2-2, with 7 positions matching TRBD2. CDR3 length: 13 amino acids. J was trimmed by 3 bases and V by 8 bases; bases with no gene match: 3. Per the germline V gene, CDR1 is SGHVS and CDR2 is FNYEAQ. CDR3 DNA: TGTGCCAGCGGGAGGGGAGACACCGGGGAGCTGTTTTTT. This sequence encodes CASGRGDTGELFF.

This clone was found a few times. The V call is TRBV7-6, the J call TRBJ1-4; perhaps TRBD1 as D (5 bases). The CDR3 is 15 amino acids. Germline loops: CDR1 SGHVS, CDR2 FNYEAQ. Deletions cut 6 bases from V and 7 bases from J, with 18 bases between. CDR3 protein: CASSRDGSEVEKLFF. As DNA, the CDR3 is TGTGCCAGCAGTCGGGACGGGAGTGAGGTTGAAAAACTGTTTTTT.

The rearrangement links TRBV6-1 to TRBJ2-7; 9 bases match TRBD1. Germline CDR1 is MNHNS and CDR2 is SASEGT. V was pared by 7 bases and J by 5 bases, with 6 bases of the junction left unmatched. There are 13 residues in the CDR3. The CDR3 DNA is TGTGCCAGCAACAGGGGGCAAGGGAACGAGCAGTACTTC. The encoded protein is CASNRGQGNEQYF.

This clone appeared once. Distinct nucleotide sequences in the sample also encode this CDR3. The chain carries TRBV11-2 and TRBJ1-1, with D hard to call. The CDR3 extends over 13 amino acids. CDR1 SGHAT and CDR2 FQNNGV come from the germline V gene. Trimming pared 5 bases from V and 1 base from J, leaving 8 bases between. The CDR3 loop is CASSTQRNTEAFF. In DNA form, the CDR3 reads TGTGCCAGCAGCACACAGAGGAACACTGAAGCTTTCTTT.